These 15 T cell receptor gamma chains were all obtained from the same sample, sequenced in a study of Vδ1+ human thymocytes. Study-wide findings and caveats: Highly polyclonal TRG and TRD repertoires with Gaussian CDR3 length distributions appeared in thymus.

Their antigens remain unidentified. RNA was extracted from the cells and then reverse transcribed. The CDR3 regions were amplified by multiplex PCR from V-gene primers to a constant-region primer. TCRdb applied CATT to the multiplex PCR reads for clone calling. Of about 11,000 gamma-chain clones listed, more than 35% are singletons. Material for sequencing was Vdelta1+ gamma-delta thymocytes from the thymus. Subset of the sample: FACS-sorted CD3+ TCRalphabeta- TCRVdelta1+ TCRVdelta2- thymocytes. The receptor source for this set is a boy younger than two who had congenital heart surgery.

This clone turned up a few times. The chain employs TRGV4 and TRGJP2. Trimming cost V 1 base and J 1 base; bases outside gene matches: 6. CDR3 length equals 16 residues. Germline CDR1 and CDR2: EGSTGY and YDSYTSSV. The CDR3 sequence is CATWDGFPSSDWIKTF. Here the CDR3 DNA reads TGTGCCACCTGGGATGGATTTCCTAGTAGTGATTGGATCAAGACGTTT.

The genes are TRGV8 and TRGJ1 or TRGJ2. With 1 base clipped from V and 7 bases from J, the junction kept 4 bases outside the gene matches. There are 12 residues in the CDR3. CDR1 is VENAVY and CDR2 is YDSYNSRV in the germline V gene. The DNA for the CDR3 is TGTGCCACCTGGGATAGTAACTATAAGAAACTCTTT. Its translation: CATWDSNYKKLF.

The chain combines TRGV5 with TRGJ1 or TRGJ2. No J gene is reported in TCRdb; it was inferred here by comparing the DNA with germline. The CDR3 has 16 residues. V trimming: 1 base; J trimming: 2 bases; junction bases outside the gene matches: 11. CDR1 is VINAFY and CDR2 is YDVSNSKD in the germline V gene. CDR3 in DNA: TGTGCCACCTGGGACAGCCTCAATGCGGATTATTATAAGAAACTCTTT. This codes for CATWDSLNADYYKKLF.

This clone has more than one count but fewer than ten. The gene calls are TRGV4 and TRGJ1 or TRGJ2. CDR1 and CDR2 from the germline V gene are EGSTGY and YDSYTSSV. The CDR3 extends over 14 amino acids. Trimming removed 2 bases from V and 0 bases from J; junction bases left unmatched: 4. CDR3 sequence: CATWDASNYYKKLF. DNA for the CDR3: TGTGCCACCTGGGATGCCTCGAATTATTATAAGAAACTCTTT.

This clone has just a few counts. The V call is TRGV9, the J call TRGJ1 or TRGJ2. The CDR3 runs 13 residues. The V gene's germline CDR1 is GITISATS and CDR2 ISYDGTV (reference sequence). Losses at the gene ends were 2 bases for V and 5 bases for J; bases not matched to a gene: 6. The CDR3 is CALWEERDYKKLF. DNA of the CDR3: TGTGCCTTGTGGGAGGAACGTGATTATAAGAAACTCTTT.

The rearrangement links TRGV8 to TRGJP2. The J gene comes from matching the DNA to germline here; TCRdb lacks it. The CDR3 consists of 18 residues. Germline-derived CDR1 and CDR2 are VENAVY and YDSYNSRV. J lost 2 bases, V lost 3 bases, and 15 bases had no gene match. CDR3 sequence reads: CATWDGMRGASSDWIKTF. The CDR3 DNA reads TGTGCCACCTGGGATGGAATGAGGGGGGCGAGTAGTGATTGGATCAAGACGTTT.

In regard to this clone: An end of the junction does not agree with germline; a read error may underlie this. This rearrangement joins TRGV8 to TRGJ1 or TRGJ2. The J gene was not available in TCRdb and was assigned here by matching the DNA to germline segments. The CDR3 contains 12 residues. Looked up from germline, CDR1 is VENAVY and CDR2 is YDSYNSRV. Written as DNA, the CDR3 is TGTGCCGCCTGGGGCCGATATTATAAGAAACTCTTT. Translated, it gives CAAWGRYYKKLF.

The chain couples TRGV9 to TRGJ1 or TRGJ2. V lost 1 base, J lost 12 bases, and 6 bases stayed unmatched. There are 11 residues in the CDR3. The germline V gene has CDR1 GITISATS and CDR2 ISYDGTV (reference sequence). CDR3 residues: CALWEVSGKLF. DNA for the CDR3: TGTGCCTTGTGGGAGGTCAGTGGGAAACTCTTT.

The chain carries TRGV9 and TRGJ1 or TRGJ2. Here the J gene came from matching the DNA to germline, since TCRdb omits it. The CDR3 has 14 amino acids. Germline lookup yields CDR1 GITISATS and CDR2 ISYDGTV (reference sequence). J lost 0 bases, V lost 2 bases, and 4 bases had no gene match. CDR3 in amino acids: CALWEALNYYKKLF. The CDR3 DNA reads as TGTGCCTTGTGGGAGGCGTTGAATTATTATAAGAAACTCTTT.

The called J gene is TRGJ1 or TRGJ2, whereas the V gene has no call. The CDR3 runs 13 residues. The chain's CDR3 is CATWDRPPIKKLF. CDR3 sequence (DNA): TGTGCCACCTGGGACAGGCCTCCAATTAAGAAACTCTTT.

This clone turned up a few times. J is TRGJ1 or TRGJ2 and V is TRGV8. J lost 6 bases, V lost 0 bases, and 5 bases had no gene match. Germline-derived CDR1 and CDR2 are VENAVY and YDSYNSRV. This CDR3 comprises 13 residues. The CDR3 is CATWDRGLYKKLF. CDR3 bases: TGTGCCACCTGGGATAGGGGTCTTTATAAGAAACTCTTT.

This chain links TRGV5 with TRGJ1 or TRGJ2. TCRdb carries no J gene annotation; the J gene was assigned here by matching the DNA with germline. The germline gives CDR1 VINAFY, CDR2 YDVSNSKD. CDR3 length: 16 amino acids. Trimming removed 0 bases from V and 0 bases from J; junction bases left unmatched: 8. The CDR3 reads CATWDRRKMNYYKKLF. Here the CDR3 DNA reads TGTGCCACCTGGGACAGGCGAAAGATGAATTATTATAAGAAACTCTTT.

This clone has just a few counts. V is TRGV9 and J is TRGJ1 or TRGJ2. The trim removed 2 bases at V and 0 bases at J, leaving 4 bases unmatched. CDR1 is GITISATS, CDR2 ISYDGTV, per germline (reference sequence). The CDR3 loop spans 14 amino acids. CDR3 amino acids: CALWEAANYYKKLF. The CDR3 region has the DNA TGTGCCTTGTGGGAGGCGGCGAATTATTATAAGAAACTCTTT.

Worth noting for this clone: The sample contains more than one DNA sequence encoding this CDR3. This chain uses TRGV3 with TRGJ1 or TRGJ2. As TCRdb names no J gene, one was assigned here on the basis of a DNA match to germline. Unmatched junction bases numbered 8, after V lost 0 bases and J lost 3 bases. The CDR3 sequence is 15 residues long. CDR1 and CDR2 from the germline V gene are VTNTFY and YDVSTARD (reference sequence). As DNA, the CDR3 is TGTGCCACCTGGGACAGGCCGAGGGGTTATTATAAGAAACTCTTT. Its translation: CATWDRPRGYYKKLF.

J is TRGJP2 and V is TRGV4. TCRdb supplies no J gene; here it was assigned by aligning the nucleotide sequence to germline. V dropped 3 bases and J dropped 11; count of bases not matched to a gene: 6. The CDR3 sequence is 12 residues long. The germline V gene has CDR1 EGSTGY and CDR2 YDSYTSSV. The CDR3 coding sequence is TGTGCCACCTGGGATCTCGGGTGGATCAAGACGTTT. This codes for CATWDLGWIKTF.